Shown below are 24 T cell receptor beta chains from a single sample sequenced in a study of graft-versus-host responses after intestinal transplantation. Profiled with immunoSEQ multiplex PCR; TCRdb holds only in-frame clones, not every one. The sample gives 70,000 to 95,000 clones, under 90% of which show up once; nearly 0.11% is in the top ten. No antigen has been identified for these receptors. The sequencing used unstimulated CD4+ T cells sorted from spleen or lymph node cells, collected before intestinal transplant. The source of these receptors is a human donor who received an intestinal transplant.

The chain has TRBV7-9 and TRBJ2-7, with D maybe TRBD1 (5 bases). Germline V gives CDR1 SEHNR, CDR2 FQNEAQ (reference sequence). Trimming took 4 bases from V and 3 from J, leaving 25 bases between them. The CDR3 covers 18 residues. The CDR3 loop reads CASSSPRADSQSVYEQYF. The CDR3 DNA reads TGTGCCAGCAGCTCCCCCCGGGCCGACAGCCAGTCCGTCTACGAGCAGTACTTC.

This chain links TRBV5-5 with TRBJ1-3; the match to TRBD1 covers 10 bases. The germline gives CDR1 SGHKS, CDR2 YYEKEE (reference sequence). Unmatched junction bases numbered 5, after V lost 5 bases and J lost 3 bases. The CDR3 runs 15 residues. CDR3 sequence (DNA): TGTGCCAGCAGGACGGGACAGGGGTATGGAAACACCATATATTTT. Its translation: CASRTGQGYGNTIYF.

This chain joins TRBV7-8 and TRBJ2-7; tentative D call: TRBD2 (6 bases). V shed 5 bases and J shed 0 bases, with 11 bases lying between them. The CDR3 consists of 14 residues. Germline V gene data show CDR1 as SGHVS and CDR2 as FQNEAQ. The CDR3 is CASSPRESSYEQYF. The CDR3 DNA reads as TGTGCCAGCAGCCCCCGGGAGTCCTCCTACGAGCAGTACTTC.

V and J are TRBV5-1 and TRBJ2-3; D might be TRBD2 (7 bases). This CDR3 has 14 amino acids. CDR1 SGHRS and CDR2 YFSETQ come from the germline V gene. Trimming shortened V by 3 bases and J by 5 bases, and 13 bases separated the two germline ends. The CDR3 nucleotides are TGCGCCAGCAGCTGGGGGGGGGCCGTAGATACGCAGTATTTT. It specifies CASSWGGAVDTQYF.

The V and J genes are TRBV11-2 and TRBJ1-1, with D unclear. The CDR3 length is 12 residues. The ends were cut back, 0 bases at V and 8 bases at J, with 7 bases in the middle. CDR1 is SGHAT, CDR2 FQNNGV, per germline. The CDR3 spells CASSLDLSEAFF. The DNA of the CDR3 is TGTGCCAGCAGCTTAGATTTGTCAGAAGCTTTCTTT.

The rearrangement uses TRBV7-2 and TRBJ2-7; TRBD1 is a possible D gene (6 bases). The CDR3 is 12 amino acids. Germline CDR1 reads SGHTA; CDR2 reads FQGNSA. The V gene lost 2 bases and the J gene lost 4 bases, with 6 bases spanning the gap. CDR3 amino acids: CASSLQGYEQYF. The CDR3 region has the DNA TGTGCCAGCAGCTTACAGGGGTACGAGCAGTACTTC.

CDR3 region: CASSGDSTYEQYF. The CDR3 region has the DNA TGTGCCAGCAGTGGGGACAGTACCTACGAGCAGTACTTC. The chain recombines TRBV2 with TRBJ2-7, with 7 bases fitting TRBD1. With 4 bases clipped from V and 2 bases from J, the junction kept 2 bases outside the gene matches. Per germline, CDR1 SNHLY and CDR2 FYNNEI. CDR3 length: 13 residues.

The chain recombines TRBV10-3 with TRBJ2-1; 11 bases line up with TRBD2. CDR1 and CDR2 from the germline V gene are ENHRY and SYGVKD. The ends lost 5 bases at V and 6 bases at J; junction bases unmatched: 6. CDR3 length equals 15 residues. DNA for the CDR3: TGTGCCATCAGTCCCGAGACTAGCGGGGTCAATGAGCAGTTCTTC. Protein: CAISPETSGVNEQFF.

V is TRBV28 and J is TRBJ2-3; 8 bases fit TRBD2. Germline CDR1 MDHEN, CDR2 SYDVKM. The length of the CDR3 is 14 residues. After removal of 3 bases from V and 6 bases from J, the junction contained 5 bases not matched to a gene. CDR3 protein: CASSFGGGLDTQYF. CDR3 bases: TGTGCCAGCAGTTTCGGCGGGGGGCTGGATACGCAGTATTTT.

The J gene is TRBJ1-4, the V gene TRBV6-4; D unclear. Trimming shortened V by 2 bases and J by 6 bases, and 16 bases separated the two germline ends. The CDR3 covers 16 residues. CDR1 and CDR2 (germline): MRHNA, SNTAGT. CDR3 DNA: TGTGCCAGCAGTGACAGGCTCCGGGCGAGGGATGAAAAACTGTTTTTT. Translated: CASSDRLRARDEKLFF.

The rearrangement joins TRBV4-1 to TRBJ2-5; maybe TRBD2 (7 bases). The germline V gene encodes CDR1 MGHRA and CDR2 YSYEKL. CDR3 length: 16 amino acids. Trimming pared 0 bases from V and 5 bases from J, leaving 16 bases between. The CDR3 sequence: CASSQDGGGPRETQYF. CDR3 bases: TGCGCCAGCAGCCAAGATGGGGGGGGGCCGAGGGAGACCCAGTACTTC.

The chain has TRBV5-4 and TRBJ1-2; D is undetermined. This CDR3 contains 12 residues. The V gene's germline CDR1 is SGHNT and CDR2 YYREEE (reference sequence). V dropped 0 bases and J dropped 7 bases, with 7 bases sitting between them. CDR3 sequence (DNA): TGTGCCAGCAGCTTGGAGGCGGTTGGCTACACCTTC. This gives the protein CASSLEAVGYTF.

V and J are TRBV7-3 and TRBJ1-3; D remains ambiguous. CDR1 is SGHTA, CDR2 FQGTGA, per germline. V was clipped by 5 bases and J by 3 bases, with 14 bases between them. This CDR3 is built from 15 residues. The CDR3 coding sequence is TGTGCCAGCAGCCCGGGTGGGTTCGGTGGAAACACCATATATTTT. Its translation: CASSPGGFGGNTIYF.

A note on this clone: Its ends do not fully match the called genes, so a read error is possible. The chain recombines TRBV7-7 with TRBJ1-1; D remains ambiguous. The CDR3 loop spans 13 amino acids. Germline-derived CDR1 and CDR2 are SSHAT and FNYEAQ (reference sequence). The CDR3 sequence: CASSLTANTEAFF. CDR3 coding DNA: TGTGCTAGCAGCTTAACAGCTAACACTGAAGCTTTCTTT. Drawing the rest from reference TRBV7-7 and TRBJ1-1, the complete variable domain is GAGVSQSPRYKVTKRGQDVTLRCDPISSHATLYWYQQALGQGPEFLTYFNYEAQPDKSGLPSDRFSAERPEGSISTLTIQRTEQRDSAMYRCASSLTANTEAFFGQGTRLTVV.

In its sample, this clone was seen once. This rearrangement joins TRBV6-5 to TRBJ1-1; maybe TRBD1 (6 bases). V lost 2 bases to trimming and J lost 1 base, with 8 bases between them. This CDR3 region has 14 residues. CDR1 is MNHEY, CDR2 SVGAGI, per germline. Here the CDR3 DNA reads TGTGCCAGCAGTTACAGGGACACGAACACTGAAGCTTTCTTT. Protein product: CASSYRDTNTEAFF.

This rearrangement joins TRBV7-9 to TRBJ1-2, with 8 bases aligning to TRBD1. This CDR3 has 15 amino acids. CDR1 is SEHNR, CDR2 FQNEAQ, per germline (reference sequence). J gave up 4 bases and V 1 base, and 5 bases lay outside the gene matches. CDR3 amino acids: CASSLVTGGAYGYTF. Written as DNA, the CDR3 is TGTGCCAGCAGCTTAGTAACAGGGGGGGCCTATGGCTACACCTTC.

The rearrangement links TRBV5-1 to TRBJ2-5; tentative D call: TRBD1 (7 bases). The CDR3 is 14 amino acids. Looked up from germline, CDR1 is SGHRS and CDR2 is YFSETQ. V gave up 4 bases and J gave up 5 bases, with 15 bases separating them. CDR3 in DNA: TGCGCCAGCAGCGGAGGGGGCTTCCAGGAGACCCAGTACTTC. Encoded protein: CASSGGGFQETQYF.

The chain carries TRBV18 and TRBJ1-2; D gene ambiguous. Trimming removed 5 bases at V and 6 bases at J, with 13 bases between. The CDR3 contains 13 residues. From germline, CDR1 is KGHSH and CDR2 LQKENI. The CDR3 bases are TGTGCCAGCTCAGGCGGGTCGCGTGATGGCTACACCTTC. Translation gives CASSGGSRDGYTF. The whole variable domain, remainder taken from reference TRBV18 and TRBJ1-2, is NAGVMQNPRHLVRRRGQEARLRCSPMKGHSHVYWYRQLPEEGLKFMVYLQKENIIDESGMPKERFSAEFPKEGPSILRIQQVVRGDSAAYFCASSGGSRDGYTFGSGTRLTVV.

This chain connects TRBV6-5 to TRBJ2-7; TRBD1 matches at 7 bases. This CDR3 has 16 amino acids. After removal of 0 bases from V and 0 bases from J, the junction contained 5 bases not matched to a gene. Germline V CDR1 and CDR2: MNHEY, SVGAGI. CDR3 residues: CASSYSSAGGSYEQYF. Here the CDR3 DNA reads TGTGCCAGCAGTTACTCTTCGGCAGGGGGCTCCTACGAGCAGTACTTC.

The V and J genes are TRBV9 and TRBJ1-3, with a weak D call TRBD1 (5 bases). Deletions cut 4 bases from V and 2 bases from J, with 10 bases between. Germline-derived CDR1 and CDR2 are SGDLS and YYNGEE. CDR3 length equals 14 residues. CDR3 protein: CASSPGGAGNTIYF. The CDR3, as DNA: TGTGCCAGCAGCCCCGGGGGTGCTGGAAACACCATATATTTT. Based on the CDR3 plus reference TRBV9 and TRBJ1-3, the full variable domain is DSGVTQTPKHLITATGQRVTLRCSPRSGDLSVYWYQQSLDQGLQFLIQYYNGEERAKGNILERFSAQQFPDLHSELNLSSLELGDSALYFCASSPGGAGNTIYFGEGSWLTVV.

This clone showed up just once. This sequence joins TRBV29-1 and TRBJ1-5; TRBD1 is a possible D gene (6 bases). The V gene lost 1 base and the J gene lost 6 bases, with 13 bases spanning the gap. The germline gives CDR1 SQVTM, CDR2 ANQGSEA. CDR3 length equals 14 residues. In DNA form, the CDR3 reads TGCAGCGTTGAAGCAGGGGTCGCGGCTCAGCCCCAGCATTTT. Its translation is CSVEAGVAAQPQHF.

The V call is TRBV25-1, the J call TRBJ1-2; 8 nucleotides match TRBD1. The CDR3 is made up of 16 amino acids. CDR1 and CDR2 (germline): MGHDK, SYGVNS. The J segment lost 5 bases and the V segment lost 1 base, leaving 9 bases of the junction unmatched. The CDR3 coding sequence is TGTGCCAGCAGTGAATCTCGGACAGGGATAGGGTATGGCTACACCTTC. Protein sequence: CASSESRTGIGYGYTF.

This chain connects TRBV18 to TRBJ1-5; the D gene is possibly TRBD1 (6 bases). Trimming left V 6 bases short and J 2 bases short, with 17 bases between. CDR1 is KGHSH and CDR2 is LQKENI in the germline V gene. The CDR3 sequence is 16 residues long. The CDR3 region has the DNA TGTGCCAGCTCCCCATCGACAGGCTTGGGCAATCAGCCCCAGCATTTT. It translates to CASSPSTGLGNQPQHF.

The chain couples TRBV5-1 to TRBJ1-1; TRBD1 agrees at 9 bases. This CDR3 region has 15 residues. Losses at the gene ends were 0 bases for V and 6 bases for J; bases not matched to a gene: 6. Germline V gene data show CDR1 as SGHRS and CDR2 as YFSETQ. CDR3 sequence: CASSLGGTGLPEAFF. CDR3 DNA sequence: TGCGCCAGCAGCTTGGGGGGGACAGGGTTGCCTGAAGCTTTCTTT.